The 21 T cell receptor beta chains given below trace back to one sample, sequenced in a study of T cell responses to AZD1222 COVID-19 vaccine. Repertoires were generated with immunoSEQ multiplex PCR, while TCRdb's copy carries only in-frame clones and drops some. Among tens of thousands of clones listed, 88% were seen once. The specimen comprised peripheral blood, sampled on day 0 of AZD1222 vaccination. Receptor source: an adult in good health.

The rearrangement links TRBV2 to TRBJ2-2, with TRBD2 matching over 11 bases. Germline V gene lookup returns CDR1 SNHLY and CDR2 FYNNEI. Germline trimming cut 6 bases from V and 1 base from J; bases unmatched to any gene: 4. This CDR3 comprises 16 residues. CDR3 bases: TGTGCCAGCAGGCTCCTAGCGGGAGGGAACACCGGGGAGCTGTTTTTT. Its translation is CASRLLAGGNTGELFF. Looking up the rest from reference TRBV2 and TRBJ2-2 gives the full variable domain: EPEVTQTPSHQVTQMGQEVILRCVPISNHLYFYWYRQILGQKVEFLVSFYNNEISEKSEIFDDQFSVERPDGSNFTLKIRSTKLEDSAMYFCASRLLAGGNTGELFFGEGSRLTVL.

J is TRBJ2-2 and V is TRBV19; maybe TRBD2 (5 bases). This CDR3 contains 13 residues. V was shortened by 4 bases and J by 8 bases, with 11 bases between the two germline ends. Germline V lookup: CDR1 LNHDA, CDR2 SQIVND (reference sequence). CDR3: CASSRNGEGELFF. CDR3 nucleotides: TGTGCCAGTAGTAGAAACGGGGAAGGGGAGCTGTTTTTT. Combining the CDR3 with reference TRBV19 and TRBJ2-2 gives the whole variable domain DGGITQSPKYLFRKEGQNVTLSCEQNLNHDAMYWYRQDPGQGLRLIYYSQIVNDFQKGDIAEGYSVSREKKESFPLTVTSAQKNPTAFYLCASSRNGEGELFFGEGSRLTVL.

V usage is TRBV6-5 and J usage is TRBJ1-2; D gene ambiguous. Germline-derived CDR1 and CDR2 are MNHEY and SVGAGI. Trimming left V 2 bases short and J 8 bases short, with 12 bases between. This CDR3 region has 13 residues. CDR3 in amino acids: CASSYQHKRGYTF. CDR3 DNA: TGTGCCAGCAGTTACCAGCACAAGCGAGGCTACACCTTC.

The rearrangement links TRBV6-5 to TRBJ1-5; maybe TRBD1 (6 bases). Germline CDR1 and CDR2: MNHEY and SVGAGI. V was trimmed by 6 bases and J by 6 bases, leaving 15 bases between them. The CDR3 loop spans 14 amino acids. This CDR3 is CASRTGAVSQPQHF. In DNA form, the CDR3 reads TGTGCCAGCAGGACGGGGGCTGTAAGTCAGCCCCAGCATTTT.

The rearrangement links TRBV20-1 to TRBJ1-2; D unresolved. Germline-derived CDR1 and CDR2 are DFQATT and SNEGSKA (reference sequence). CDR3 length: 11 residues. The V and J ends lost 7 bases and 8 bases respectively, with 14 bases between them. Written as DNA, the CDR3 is TGCAGTGTCATCGCGACTAAGGGCTACACCTTC. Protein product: CSVIATKGYTF.

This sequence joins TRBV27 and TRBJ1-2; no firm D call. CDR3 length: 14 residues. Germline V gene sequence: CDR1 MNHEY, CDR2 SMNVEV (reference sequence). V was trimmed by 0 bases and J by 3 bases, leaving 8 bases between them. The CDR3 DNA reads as TGTGCCAGCAGTTTATCGTATAGGGACTATGGCTACACCTTC. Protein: CASSLSYRDYGYTF.

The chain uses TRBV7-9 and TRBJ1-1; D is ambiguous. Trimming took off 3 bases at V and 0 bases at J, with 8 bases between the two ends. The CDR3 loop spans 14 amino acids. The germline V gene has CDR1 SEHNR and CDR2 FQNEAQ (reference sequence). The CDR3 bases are TGTGCCAGCAGCTTCACCGGTGTGAACACTGAAGCTTTCTTT. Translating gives CASSFTGVNTEAFF.

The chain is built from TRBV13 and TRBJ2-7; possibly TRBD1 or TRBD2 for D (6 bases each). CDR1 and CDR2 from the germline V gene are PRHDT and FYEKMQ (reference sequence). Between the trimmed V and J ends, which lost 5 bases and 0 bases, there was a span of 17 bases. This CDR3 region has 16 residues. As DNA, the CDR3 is TGTGCCAGCAGCCCGCGGCGGGGACACTACTCCTACGAGCAGTACTTC. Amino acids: CASSPRRGHYSYEQYF.

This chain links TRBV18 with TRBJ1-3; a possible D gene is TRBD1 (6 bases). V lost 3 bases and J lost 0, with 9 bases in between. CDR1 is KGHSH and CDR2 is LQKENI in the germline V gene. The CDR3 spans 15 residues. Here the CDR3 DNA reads TGTGCCAGCTCACCCGGGACACCCTCTGGAAACACCATATATTTT. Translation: CASSPGTPSGNTIYF.

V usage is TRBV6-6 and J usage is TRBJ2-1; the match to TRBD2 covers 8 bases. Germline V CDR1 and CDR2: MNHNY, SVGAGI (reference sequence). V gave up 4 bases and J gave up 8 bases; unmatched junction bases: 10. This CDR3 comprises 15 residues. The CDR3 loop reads CASSWGLDYRDEQFF. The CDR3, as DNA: TGTGCCAGCAGTTGGGGACTAGACTACAGGGATGAGCAGTTCTTC.

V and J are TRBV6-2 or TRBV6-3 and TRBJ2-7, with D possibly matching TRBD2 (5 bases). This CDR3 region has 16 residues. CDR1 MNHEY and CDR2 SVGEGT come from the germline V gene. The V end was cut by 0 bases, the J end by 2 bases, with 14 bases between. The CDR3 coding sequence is TGTGCCAGCAGTTACTCTTCCGGACTGGTTCCCTACGAGCAGTACTTC. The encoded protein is CASSYSSGLVPYEQYF.

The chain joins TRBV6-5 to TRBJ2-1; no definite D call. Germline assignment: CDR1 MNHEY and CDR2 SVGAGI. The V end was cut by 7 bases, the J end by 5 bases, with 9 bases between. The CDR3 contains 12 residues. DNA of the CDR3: TGTGCCAGCAAGGGCGGCAACAATGAGCAGTTCTTC. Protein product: CASKGGNNEQFF.

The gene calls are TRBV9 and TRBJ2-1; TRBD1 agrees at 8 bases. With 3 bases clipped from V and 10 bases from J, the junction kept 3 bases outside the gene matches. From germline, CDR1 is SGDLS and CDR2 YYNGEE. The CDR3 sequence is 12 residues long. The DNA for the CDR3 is TGTGCCAGCAGCGGGGGGACAGGAGAGCAGTTCTTC. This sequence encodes CASSGGTGEQFF.

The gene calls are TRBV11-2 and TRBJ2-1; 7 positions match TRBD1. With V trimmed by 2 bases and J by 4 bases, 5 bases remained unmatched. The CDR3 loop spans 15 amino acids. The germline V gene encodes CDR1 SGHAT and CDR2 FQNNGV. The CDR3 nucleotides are TGTGCCAGCAGCTTATCAGGGGGAGTATACAATGAGCAGTTCTTC. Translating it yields CASSLSGGVYNEQFF.

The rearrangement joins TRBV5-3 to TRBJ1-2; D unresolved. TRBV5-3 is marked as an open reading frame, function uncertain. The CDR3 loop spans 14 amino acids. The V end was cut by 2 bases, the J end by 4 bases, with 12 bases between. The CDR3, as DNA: TGTGCCAGAAGCTTCAACCCGAACCCCTATGGCTACACCTTC. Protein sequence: CARSFNPNPYGYTF.

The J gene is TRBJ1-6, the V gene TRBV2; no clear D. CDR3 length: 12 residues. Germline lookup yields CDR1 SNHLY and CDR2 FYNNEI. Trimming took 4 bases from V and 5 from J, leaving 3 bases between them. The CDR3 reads CASSGNNSPLHF. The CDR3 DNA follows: TGTGCCAGCAGTGGAAATAATTCACCCCTCCACTTT.

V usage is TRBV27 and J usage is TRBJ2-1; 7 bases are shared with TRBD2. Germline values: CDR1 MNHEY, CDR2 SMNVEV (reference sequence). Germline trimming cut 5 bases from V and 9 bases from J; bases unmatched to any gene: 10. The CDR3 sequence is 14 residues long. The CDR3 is CASSTPGLPVEQFF. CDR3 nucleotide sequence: TGTGCCAGCAGTACACCGGGACTACCCGTTGAGCAGTTCTTC.

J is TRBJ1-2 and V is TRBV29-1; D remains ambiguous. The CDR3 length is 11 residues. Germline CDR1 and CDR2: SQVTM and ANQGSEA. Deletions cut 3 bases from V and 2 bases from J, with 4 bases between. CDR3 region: CSVEGNYGYTF. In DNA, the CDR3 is TGCAGCGTTGAGGGCAACTATGGCTACACCTTC. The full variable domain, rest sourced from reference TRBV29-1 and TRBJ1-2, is SAVISQKPSRDICQRGTSLTIQCQVDSQVTMMFWYRQQPGQSLTLIATANQGSEATYESGFVIDKFPISRPNLTFSTLTVSNMSPEDSSIYLCSVEGNYGYTFGSGTRLTVV.

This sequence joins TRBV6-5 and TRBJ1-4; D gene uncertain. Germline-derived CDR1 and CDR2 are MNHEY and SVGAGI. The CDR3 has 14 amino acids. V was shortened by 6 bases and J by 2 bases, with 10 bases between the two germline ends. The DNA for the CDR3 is TGTGCCAGCAGGCTGACGCTTACTAATGAAAAACTGTTTTTT. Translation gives CASRLTLTNEKLFF.

The CDR3 sequence is CASSLRLDYNEQFF. The CDR3 DNA reads TGTGCCAGCAGTTTAAGGCTAGACTACAATGAGCAGTTCTTC. The chain has TRBV27 and TRBJ2-1; the D is unclear. CDR1 is MNHEY, CDR2 SMNVEV, per germline (reference sequence). This CDR3 contains 14 residues. Trimming pared 2 bases from V and 3 bases from J, leaving 8 bases between.

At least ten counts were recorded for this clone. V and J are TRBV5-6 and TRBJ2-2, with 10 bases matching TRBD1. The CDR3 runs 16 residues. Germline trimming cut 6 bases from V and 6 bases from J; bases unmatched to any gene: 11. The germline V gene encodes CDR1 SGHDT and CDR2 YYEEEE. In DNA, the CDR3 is TGTGCCAGCACCCTGAGACAGGGGGCCCTTGCCGGGGAGCTGTTTTTT. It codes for CASTLRQGALAGELFF.